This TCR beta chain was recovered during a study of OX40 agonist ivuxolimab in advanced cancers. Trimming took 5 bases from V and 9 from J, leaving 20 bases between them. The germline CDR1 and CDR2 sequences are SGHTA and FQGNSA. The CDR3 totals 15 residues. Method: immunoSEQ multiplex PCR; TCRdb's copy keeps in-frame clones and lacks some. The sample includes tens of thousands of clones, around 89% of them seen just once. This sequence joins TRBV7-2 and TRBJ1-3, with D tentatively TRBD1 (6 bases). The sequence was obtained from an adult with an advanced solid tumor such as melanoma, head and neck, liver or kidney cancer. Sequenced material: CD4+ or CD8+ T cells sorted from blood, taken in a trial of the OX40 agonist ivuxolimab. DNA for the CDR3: TGTGCCAGCAGCCCCGATCCGGGGGGCCGGGGCACCATATATTTT. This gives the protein CASSPDPGGRGTIYF. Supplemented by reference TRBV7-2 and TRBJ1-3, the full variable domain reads GAGVSQSPSNKVTEKGKDVELRCDPISGHTALYWYRQSLGQGLEFLIYFQGNSAPDKSGLPSDRFSAERTGGSVSTLTIQRTQQEDSAVYLCASSPDPGGRGTIYFGEGSWLTVV.